This paragraph covers one TCR beta chain sequence. Antigen unknown. This sample is part of a study of cytomegalovirus exposure and HLA in healthy donors. Study-level points and caveats: Sequencing likely produced, as an artifact, a cluster of highly shared sequence variants. The Asian-associated ancestry cluster reportedly had fewer N-insertions than the 666-donor mean in a later analysis. According to a later analysis, most TCR beta chains associated with CMV appeared HLA-restricted. A missense DCLRE1C variant was associated with V- and J-gene trimming of TCR beta chains in a later analysis, and an independent cohort replicated the association.

V gave up 4 bases and J gave up 7 bases, with 14 bases separating them. The CDR3 is 15 residues long. CDR1 is MDHEN, CDR2 SYDVKM, per germline. The primer mix had 60 Vbeta and 13 Jbeta primers. Sequencing used immunoSEQ multiplex PCR; TCRdb keeps in-frame clones, though not all of them. The sample has about 150,000 clones, approximately 85% seen once. The sequenced sample consisted of PBMCs. This receptor was identified in a woman aged 18-30 years in good health and CMV-seronegative. This chain uses TRBV28 with TRBJ1-6; D is possibly TRBD1 (6 bases). CDR3 bases: TGTGCCAGCAGTTCCCCACAGGGTCCGAATTCACCCCTCCACTTT. Translation: CASSSPQGPNSPLHF.